The text below deals with one T cell receptor (beta chain). These data come from a study of tumor-infiltrating lymphocytes in primary liver carcinoma. Each 20-30 mg portion of unsorted bulk tissue served as the source for co-extraction of RNA and DNA. Reverse transcription of around 0.45 ug total RNA with a constant-region primer produced TCR beta cDNA. Three-round nested multiplex PCR performed with slightly modified ARM-PCR produced the TCR beta libraries. The two initial PCR rounds, ten to eleven cycles each, used TRBV1-TRBV30 forward and C-beta reverse primers. TCRdb re-called the multiplex PCR reads with MiXCR, one entry per CDR3 protein. The data contain fewer than 75,000 distinct CDR3 sequences, about three quarters of them seen just once; the ten biggest clones take up roughly three fifths. Deletions cut 3 bases from V and 6 bases from J, with 11 bases between. CDR3 length: 13 residues.

This receptor was obtained from a man aged 40-49 years with primary liver carcinoma and hepatitis B virus infection. Sequencing used liver tumor tissue from sampling region 2. Subset: tumor region T2, inferior pole. The V gene is TRBV12-3 or TRBV12-4, the J gene TRBJ1-1; D unresolved. CDR3: CASSFSGGAEAFF. The CDR3 nucleotides read TGTGCCAGCAGTTTTTCAGGAGGCGCTGAAGCTTTCTTT.